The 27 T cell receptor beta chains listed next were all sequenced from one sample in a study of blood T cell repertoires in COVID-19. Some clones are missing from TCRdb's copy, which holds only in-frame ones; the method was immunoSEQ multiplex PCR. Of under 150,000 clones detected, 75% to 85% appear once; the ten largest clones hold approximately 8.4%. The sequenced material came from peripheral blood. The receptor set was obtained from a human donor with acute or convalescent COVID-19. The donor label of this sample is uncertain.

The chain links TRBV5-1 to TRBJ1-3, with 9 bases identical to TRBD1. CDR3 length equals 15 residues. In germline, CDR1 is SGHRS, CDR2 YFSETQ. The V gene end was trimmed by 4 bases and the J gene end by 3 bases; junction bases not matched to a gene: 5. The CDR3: CASSQGQGNGNTIYF. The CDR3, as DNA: TGCGCCAGCAGCCAGGGACAGGGTAATGGAAACACCATATATTTT.

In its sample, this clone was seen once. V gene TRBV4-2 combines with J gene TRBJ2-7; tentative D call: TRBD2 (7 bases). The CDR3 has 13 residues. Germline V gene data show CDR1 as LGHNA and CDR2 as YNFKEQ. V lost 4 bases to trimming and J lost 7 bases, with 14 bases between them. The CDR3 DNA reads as TGTGCCAGCAGCCCTGCGGGGGCTCGGGAGCAGTACTTC. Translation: CASSPAGAREQYF.

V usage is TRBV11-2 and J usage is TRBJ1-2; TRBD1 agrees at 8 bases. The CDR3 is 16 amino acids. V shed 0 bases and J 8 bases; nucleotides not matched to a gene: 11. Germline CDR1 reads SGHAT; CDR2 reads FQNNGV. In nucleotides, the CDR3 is TGTGCCAGCAGCTTAGACTGGGACAGGCCCCGGATGGGCTACACCTTC. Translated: CASSLDWDRPRMGYTF.

The CDR3 DNA is TGTGCCAGCAGCTCGGGACAGGGGGCCGGCAATGAGCAGTTCTTC. It codes for CASSSGQGAGNEQFF. This chain joins TRBV7-9 and TRBJ2-1, with 12 nucleotides matching TRBD1. The CDR3 consists of 15 residues. V lost 4 bases to trimming and J lost 6 bases; unmatched junction nucleotides: 4. CDR1 and CDR2 from the germline V gene are SEHNR and FQNEAQ (reference sequence).

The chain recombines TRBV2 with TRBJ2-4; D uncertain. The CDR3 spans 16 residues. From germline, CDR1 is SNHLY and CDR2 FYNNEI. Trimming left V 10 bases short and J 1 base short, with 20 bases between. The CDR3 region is CATQDDSLGAKNIQYF. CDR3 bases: TGTGCCACTCAAGACGATTCCCTCGGGGCCAAAAACATTCAGTACTTC.

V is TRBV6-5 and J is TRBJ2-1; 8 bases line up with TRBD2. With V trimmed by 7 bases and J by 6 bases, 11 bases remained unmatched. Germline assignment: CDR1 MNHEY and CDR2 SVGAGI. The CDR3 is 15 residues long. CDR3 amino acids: CASTSGGHLSNEQFF. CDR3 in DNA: TGTGCCAGCACCTCGGGGGGGCATCTCTCCAATGAGCAGTTCTTC.

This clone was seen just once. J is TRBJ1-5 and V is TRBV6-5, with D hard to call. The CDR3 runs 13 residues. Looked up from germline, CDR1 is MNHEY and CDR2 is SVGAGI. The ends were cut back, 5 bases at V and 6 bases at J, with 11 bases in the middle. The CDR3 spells CASSPQSFQPQHF. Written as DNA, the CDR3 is TGTGCCAGCAGTCCACAGAGTTTTCAGCCCCAGCATTTT.

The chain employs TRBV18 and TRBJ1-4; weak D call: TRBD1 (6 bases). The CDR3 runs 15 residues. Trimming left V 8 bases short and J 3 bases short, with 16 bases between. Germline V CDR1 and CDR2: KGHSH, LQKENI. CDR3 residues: CASLPNRVANEKLFF. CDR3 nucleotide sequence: TGTGCCAGCCTCCCCAACAGGGTGGCTAATGAAAAACTGTTTTTT.

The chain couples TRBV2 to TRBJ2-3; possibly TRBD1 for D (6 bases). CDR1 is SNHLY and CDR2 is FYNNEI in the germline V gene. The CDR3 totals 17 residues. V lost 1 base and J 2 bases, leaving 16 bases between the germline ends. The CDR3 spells CASSEVGGRPYTDTQYF. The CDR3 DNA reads TGTGCCAGCAGTGAAGTTGGGGGCAGACCCTACACAGATACGCAGTATTTT.

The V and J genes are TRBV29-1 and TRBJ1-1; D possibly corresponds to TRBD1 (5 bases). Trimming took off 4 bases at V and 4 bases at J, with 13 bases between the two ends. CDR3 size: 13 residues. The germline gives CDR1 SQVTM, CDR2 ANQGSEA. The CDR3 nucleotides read TGCAGCGTTGGCGGGGGGAGAGGCACTGAAGCTTTCTTT. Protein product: CSVGGGRGTEAFF.

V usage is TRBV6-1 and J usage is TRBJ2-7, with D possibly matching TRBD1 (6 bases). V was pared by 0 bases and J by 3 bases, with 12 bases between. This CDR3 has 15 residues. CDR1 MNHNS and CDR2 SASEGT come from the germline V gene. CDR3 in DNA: TGTGCCAGCAGTGAAGCAGCAGGGGTCAACTACGAGCAGTACGTC. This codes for CASSEAAGVNYEQYV.

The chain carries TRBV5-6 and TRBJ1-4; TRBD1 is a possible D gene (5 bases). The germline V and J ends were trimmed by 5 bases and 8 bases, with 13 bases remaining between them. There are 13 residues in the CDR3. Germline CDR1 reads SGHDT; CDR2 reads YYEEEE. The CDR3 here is CASRGLSTEKLFF. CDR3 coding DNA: TGTGCCAGCAGGGGGCTTTCGACGGAAAAACTGTTTTTT.

The CDR3 bases are TGTGCCAGCTCTCAGACAGGGGCAGATACGCAGTATTTT. Translating gives CASSQTGADTQYF. The rearrangement links TRBV18 to TRBJ2-3, with 8 bases identical to TRBD1. Germline V gives CDR1 KGHSH, CDR2 LQKENI. The CDR3 extends over 13 amino acids. Trimming took 6 bases from V and 4 from J; bases not matched to a gene: 3.

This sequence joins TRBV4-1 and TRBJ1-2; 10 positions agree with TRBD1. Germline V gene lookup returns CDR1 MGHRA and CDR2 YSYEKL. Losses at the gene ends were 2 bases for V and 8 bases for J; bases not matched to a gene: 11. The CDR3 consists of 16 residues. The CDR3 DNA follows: TGCGCCAGCAGCCAATCCGGACAGGGGGTATTATTCGGCTACACCTTC. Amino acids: CASSQSGQGVLFGYTF.

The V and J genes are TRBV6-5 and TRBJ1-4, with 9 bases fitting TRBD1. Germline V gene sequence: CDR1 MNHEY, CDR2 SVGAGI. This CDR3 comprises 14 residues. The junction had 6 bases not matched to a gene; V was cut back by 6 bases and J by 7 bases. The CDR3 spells CASSHRGLGEKLFF. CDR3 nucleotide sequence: TGTGCCAGCAGCCACAGGGGGCTGGGTGAAAAACTGTTTTTT.

CDR3 sequence: CASRHQNSPLHF. The CDR3 nucleotides read TGTGCCAGTAGACATCAGAATTCACCCCTCCACTTT. V and J are TRBV19 and TRBJ1-6; no reliable D call. Trimming took off 6 bases at V and 7 bases at J, with 7 bases between the two ends. The CDR3 is made up of 12 amino acids. In germline, CDR1 is LNHDA, CDR2 SQIVND (reference sequence).

CDR3 DNA: TGTGCCAGCTGCCGGGGAGGGGGGGGTAATTCACCCCTCCACTTT. It yields the protein CASCRGGGGNSPLHF. The chain combines TRBV27 with TRBJ1-6; D is perhaps TRBD1 (6 bases). The CDR3 spans 15 residues. V was shortened by 8 bases and J by 6 bases, with 17 bases between the two germline ends. Germline values: CDR1 MNHEY, CDR2 SMNVEV (reference sequence).

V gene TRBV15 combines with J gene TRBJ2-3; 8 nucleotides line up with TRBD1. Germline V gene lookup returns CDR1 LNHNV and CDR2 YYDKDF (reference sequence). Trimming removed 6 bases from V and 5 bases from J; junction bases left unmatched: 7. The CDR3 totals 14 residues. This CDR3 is CATRIGQGLDTQYF. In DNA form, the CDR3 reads TGTGCCACCAGAATAGGACAGGGCCTAGATACGCAGTATTTT.

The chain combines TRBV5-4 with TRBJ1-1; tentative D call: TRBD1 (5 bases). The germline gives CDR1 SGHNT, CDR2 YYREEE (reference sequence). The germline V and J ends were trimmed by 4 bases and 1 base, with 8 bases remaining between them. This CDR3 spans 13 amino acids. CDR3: CASSPGGNTEAFF. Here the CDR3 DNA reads TGTGCCAGCAGCCCGGGGGGGAACACTGAAGCTTTCTTT.

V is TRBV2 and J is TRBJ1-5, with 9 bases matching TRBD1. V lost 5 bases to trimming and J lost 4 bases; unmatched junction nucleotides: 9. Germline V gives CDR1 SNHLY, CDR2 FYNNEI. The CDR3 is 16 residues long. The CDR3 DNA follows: TGTGCCAGCAGTCGATCGGACAGGGGTAGGAATCAGCCCCAGCATTTT. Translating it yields CASSRSDRGRNQPQHF.

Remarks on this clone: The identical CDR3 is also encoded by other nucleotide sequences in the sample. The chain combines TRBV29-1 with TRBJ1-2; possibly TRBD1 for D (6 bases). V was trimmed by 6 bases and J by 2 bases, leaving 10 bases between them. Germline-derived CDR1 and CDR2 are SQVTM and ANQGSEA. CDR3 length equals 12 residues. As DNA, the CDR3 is TGCAGCGTCGAGGACAGAAACTATGGCTACACCTTC. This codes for CSVEDRNYGYTF.

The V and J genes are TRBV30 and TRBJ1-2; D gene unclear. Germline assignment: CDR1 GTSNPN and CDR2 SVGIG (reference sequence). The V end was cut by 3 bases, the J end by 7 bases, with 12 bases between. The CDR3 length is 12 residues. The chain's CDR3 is CAWRVGERGYTF. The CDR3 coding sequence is TGTGCCTGGAGGGTGGGAGAACGTGGCTACACCTTC.

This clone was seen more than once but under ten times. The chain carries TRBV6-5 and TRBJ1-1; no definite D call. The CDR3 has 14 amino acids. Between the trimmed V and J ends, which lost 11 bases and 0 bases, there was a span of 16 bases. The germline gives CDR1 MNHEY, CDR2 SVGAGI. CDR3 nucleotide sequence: TGTGCCTCCAGCGTCGCGGGGATGAACACTGAAGCTTTCTTT. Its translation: CASSVAGMNTEAFF.

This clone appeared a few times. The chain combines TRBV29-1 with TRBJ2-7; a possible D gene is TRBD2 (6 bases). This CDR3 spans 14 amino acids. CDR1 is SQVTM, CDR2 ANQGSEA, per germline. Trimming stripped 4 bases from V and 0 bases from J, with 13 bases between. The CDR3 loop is CSVVLGGSSYEQYF. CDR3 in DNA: TGCAGCGTTGTATTGGGAGGAAGCTCCTACGAGCAGTACTTC.

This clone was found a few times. The CDR3 bases are TGTGCCAGCAGTGATTACAGAGGGGAGACCCAGTACTTC. This encodes CASSDYRGETQYF. This chain connects TRBV2 to TRBJ2-5, with D maybe TRBD2 (5 bases). This CDR3 is 13 amino acids long. The ends were cut back, 3 bases at V and 5 bases at J, with 10 bases in the middle. Germline V gene sequence: CDR1 SNHLY, CDR2 FYNNEI.

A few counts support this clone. CDR3 residues: CASKDDGTGGEKLFF. The CDR3, as DNA: TGTGCCAGTAAAGATGATGGGACAGGCGGTGAAAAACTGTTTTTT. J is TRBJ1-4 and V is TRBV19; 8 bases line up with TRBD1. Trimming removed 7 bases from V and 7 bases from J; junction bases left unmatched: 11. CDR3 length equals 15 residues. Germline lookup yields CDR1 LNHDA and CDR2 SQIVND (reference sequence).

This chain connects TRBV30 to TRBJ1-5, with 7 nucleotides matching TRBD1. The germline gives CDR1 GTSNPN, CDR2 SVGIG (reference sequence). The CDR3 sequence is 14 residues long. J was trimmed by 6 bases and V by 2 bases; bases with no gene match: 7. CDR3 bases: TGTGCCTGGAGTCAACAGGGGAATGGTCAGCCCCAGCATTTT. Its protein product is CAWSQQGNGQPQHF.